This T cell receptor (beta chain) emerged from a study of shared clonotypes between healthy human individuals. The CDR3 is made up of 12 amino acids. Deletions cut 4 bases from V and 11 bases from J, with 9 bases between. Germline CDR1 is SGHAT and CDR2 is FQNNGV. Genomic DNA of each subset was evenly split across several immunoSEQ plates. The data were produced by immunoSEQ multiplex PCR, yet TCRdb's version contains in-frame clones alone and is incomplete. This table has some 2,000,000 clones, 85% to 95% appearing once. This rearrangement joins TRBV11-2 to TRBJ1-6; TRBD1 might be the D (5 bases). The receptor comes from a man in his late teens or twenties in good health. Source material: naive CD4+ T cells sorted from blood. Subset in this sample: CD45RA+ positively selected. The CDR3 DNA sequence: TGTGCCAGCAGCTCCCGGGACCCACCCCTCCACTTT. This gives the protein CASSSRDPPLHF.